This TCR beta chain was recorded in a study of T-cell reconstitution after alpha-beta-depleted transplantation in children. Looked up from germline, CDR1 is MDHEN and CDR2 is SYDVKM. J was trimmed by 4 bases and V by 8 bases; bases with no gene match: 6. This CDR3 has 13 residues. General study points: There were some patients whose high TCRbeta diversity at day 60 came from surviving recipient T cells and thymic progenitors. Where alpha-beta T cells came from about two months after transplant was reportedly several hundred expanded graft clones. T cells produced anew were the main source of T-cell counts and diversity one year after transplant.

This clonotype was found many times. Antigen specificity is unknown. Unique molecular identifiers tagged the TCRbeta library. TCRdb redid the calling of the PCR reads with MiXCR, one entry per CDR3 protein. The sample consists of 500,000 to 750,000 distinct CDR3 sequences, 10% to 15% of them appearing once. The V and J genes are TRBV28 and TRBJ2-3, with 7 bases that match TRBD2. This clonotype was obtained from a male patient aged 5 to 17 who had a stem cell transplant for acute myeloid leukemia, so the T cells may come from the graft donor. The sequencing here drew on PBMCs, mostly from graft donor cells, taken 360 days after TCRalphabeta/CD19-depleted stem cell transplant. CDR3 sequence (DNA): TGTGCCAGCTCTCGTACTAGCGCAGATACGCAGTATTTT. It encodes CASSRTSADTQYF.